This is a list of T cell receptor beta chains from one sample in a study of OX40 agonist ivuxolimab in advanced cancers. Here immunoSEQ multiplex PCR was the method, and the copy in TCRdb shows in-frame clones only, minus some. This sample yields around 70,000 clones, of which 85% are seen a single time; under 7% belongs to the top ten. Source: CD4+ or CD8+ T cells sorted from blood, taken in a trial of the OX40 agonist ivuxolimab. These receptors all stem from an adult with an advanced solid tumor such as melanoma, head and neck, liver or kidney cancer. CDR3s include the opening cysteine and the closing phenylalanine or tryptophan. The D gene is left open where the match is weak. Part of the rows lack a size; the others show once, few, many or a class for expanded clones.

D: NA; J: TRBJ2-6; V: TRBV5-1; size: NA; DNA: TGCGCCAGCAGCGTGGGTCGTAGCTCTGGGGCCAACGTCCTGACTTTC; CDR3: CASSVGRSSGANVLTF
D: NA; J: TRBJ1-6; V: TRBV6-1; size: few; DNA: TGTGCCAGCAGTGAAACCGGCAGGGTGGATTCACCCCTCCACTTT; CDR3: CASSETGRVDSPLHF
D: NA; J: TRBJ2-7; V: TRBV13; size: NA; DNA: TGTGCCAGCGGGAACCGGGGTGATGGCGAGCAGTACTTC; CDR3: CASGNRGDGEQYF
D: TRBD2; J: TRBJ2-3; V: TRBV27; size: NA; DNA: TGTGCCAGCAGTTTCCCCGGGGGGGGCACAGATACGCAGTATTTT; CDR3: CASSFPGGGTDTQYF
D: TRBD2; J: TRBJ2-3; V: TRBV18; size: NA; DNA: TGTGCCAGCTCAGAGAGCGGGAGGGCCCCGGATACGCAGTATTTT; CDR3: CASSESGRAPDTQYF
D: TRBD2; J: TRBJ2-7; V: TRBV19; size: NA; DNA: TGTGCCAGTAGTATCCGACTAGCGGGAGGGAACTACGAGCAGTACTTC; CDR3: CASSIRLAGGNYEQYF
D: NA; J: TRBJ2-1; V: TRBV12-1; size: NA; DNA: TGTGCCAGCAGCTTTGGAGCTAGCGGGAAGGATGAGCAGTTCTTC; CDR3: CASSFGASGKDEQFF
D: NA; J: TRBJ2-1; V: TRBV20-1; size: NA; DNA: TGCAGTCTAGAGCTGTACAATGAGCAGTTCTTC; CDR3: CSLELYNEQFF
D: NA; J: TRBJ2-3; V: TRBV6-5; size: NA; DNA: TGTGCCAGCAGTTACCGAAGTGTTAGCACAGATACGCAGTATTTT; CDR3: CASSYRSVSTDTQYF
D: TRBD1; J: TRBJ2-3; V: TRBV27; size: NA; DNA: TGTGCCAGCAGATCCTGGGACAGGGGCACAGATACGCAGTATTTT; CDR3: CASRSWDRGTDTQYF
D: TRBD2; J: TRBJ2-3; V: TRBV27; size: NA; DNA: TGTGCCAGCAGTTTATCACTAGCGGGGGATGATACGCAGTATTTT; CDR3: CASSLSLAGDDTQYF
D: NA; J: TRBJ2-7; V: TRBV28; size: NA; DNA: TGTGCCAGCAGTACCTCTTATCTGACAGAAACCTACGAGCAGTACTTC; CDR3: CASSTSYLTETYEQYF
D: TRBD2; J: TRBJ2-1; V: TRBV7-3; size: NA; DNA: TGTGCCAGCAGCTTGGGCCTAGATGACCGGGAGGGCCGTCTAGATGAGCAGTTCTTC; CDR3: CASSLGLDDREGRLDEQFF
D: NA; J: TRBJ1-3; V: TRBV7-6; size: few; DNA: TGTGCCAGCAGCTTAGCTTCAATGTCGAACTCTGGAAACACCATATATTTT; CDR3: CASSLASMSNSGNTIYF
D: NA; J: TRBJ1-5; V: TRBV19; size: NA; DNA: TGTGCCAGTAGTATAGGTTGGGGGTTCGACAATCAGCCCCAGCATTTT; CDR3: CASSIGWGFDNQPQHF
D: NA; J: TRBJ2-6; V: TRBV5-1; size: NA; DNA: TGCGCCAGCAGCCCCAACTCACCAGGGACTGGGGCCAACGTCCTGACTTTC; CDR3: CASSPNSPGTGANVLTF
D: TRBD1; J: TRBJ1-4; V: TRBV18; size: few; DNA: TGTGCCAGCTCCGACAGGGGAATTAATGAAAAACTGTTTTTT; CDR3: CASSDRGINEKLFF
D: NA; J: TRBJ2-1; V: TRBV15; size: NA; DNA: TGTGCCACCAGCAGAGGAAATGAGCAGTTCTTC; CDR3: CATSRGNEQFF
D: TRBD1; J: TRBJ2-3; V: TRBV29-1; size: few; DNA: TGCAGCGCCCGAGACAGGGGAGTCGTAGATACGCAGTATTTT; CDR3: CSARDRGVVDTQYF
D: NA; J: TRBJ1-3; V: TRBV30; size: NA; DNA: TGTGCCTGGACCCTAATTGCCTCGGGAATTGATGCGTACACCATATATTTT; CDR3: CAWTLIASGIDAYTIYF
D: TRBD2; J: TRBJ2-1; V: TRBV4-2; size: few; DNA: TGTGCCAGCAGCCGATCCGGGACTAGCGGGACCAAAGCCTACAATGAGCAGTTCTTC; CDR3: CASSRSGTSGTKAYNEQFF
D: NA; J: TRBJ1-4; V: TRBV7-9; size: NA; DNA: TGTGCCAGCAGCTTAGCGGGTGGTTCGGGTGAAAAACTGTTTTTT; CDR3: CASSLAGGSGEKLFF
D: NA; J: TRBJ2-1; V: TRBV7-8; size: few; DNA: TGTGCCAGCAGCTTCCGCGGGGGCCGTTGGGATGAGCAGTTCTTC; CDR3: CASSFRGGRWDEQFF
D: NA; J: TRBJ1-2; V: TRBV30; size: NA; DNA: TGTGCCTGGAGCGGACAGAGGGGCTATGGCTACACCTTC; CDR3: CAWSGQRGYGYTF
D: TRBD2; J: TRBJ2-7; V: TRBV4-3; size: few; DNA: TGCGCCAGCAGCCAAGATCCGAGCGGGAGGAACGAGCAGTACTTC; CDR3: CASSQDPSGRNEQYF
D: NA; J: TRBJ2-1; V: TRBV16; size: few; DNA: TGTGCCAGCAGCCAACAACTCGGCAGGTACGGCTACGAGCAGTTCTTC; CDR3: CASSQQLGRYGYEQFF
D: TRBD1; J: TRBJ2-7; V: TRBV7-2; size: NA; DNA: TGTGCCAGCAGCTTAGGGGGACAGGGGGCTTACGAGCAGTACTTC; CDR3: CASSLGGQGAYEQYF
D: NA; J: TRBJ1-6; V: TRBV7-2; size: NA; DNA: TGTGCCAGCAGCTTAGAGCTGTATTCACCCCTCCACTTT; CDR3: CASSLELYSPLHF
D: NA; J: TRBJ2-7; V: TRBV5-4; size: NA; DNA: TGTGCCAGCAGCTCGACACGGGCTCTCGAGCAGTACTTC; CDR3: CASSSTRALEQYF
D: NA; J: TRBJ1-4; V: TRBV27; size: NA; DNA: TGTGCCAGCGGGGAATCAACAGTAGCAACTAATGAAAAACTGTTTTTT; CDR3: CASGESTVATNEKLFF
D: NA; J: TRBJ2-5; V: TRBV13; size: NA; DNA: TGTGCCAGCAGCTTTGAACAGCAAGAGACCCAGTACTTC; CDR3: CASSFEQQETQYF
D: TRBD2; J: TRBJ2-3; V: TRBV19; size: NA; DNA: TGTGCCAGTTCCCAGACTAGCGGGAGGCACACAGATACGCAGTATTTT; CDR3: CASSQTSGRHTDTQYF
D: TRBD1; J: TRBJ2-1; V: TRBV2; size: NA; DNA: TGTGCCAGCAGTGTCCACCGTTCGGGACAGGGGATTACTAATGAGCAGTTCTTC; CDR3: CASSVHRSGQGITNEQFF
D: TRBD1; J: TRBJ2-5; V: TRBV28; size: NA; DNA: TGTGCCAGCAGTTTATCTGAGGACAGGGGACCTCAAGAGACCCAGTACTTC; CDR3: CASSLSEDRGPQETQYF
D: TRBD1; J: TRBJ2-3; V: TRBV4-1; size: once; DNA: TGCGCCAGCAGCCAGTGGGACAGGGGTTCGACAGATACGCAGTATTTT; CDR3: CASSQWDRGSTDTQYF
D: TRBD1; J: TRBJ1-5; V: TRBV7-9; size: NA; DNA: TGTGCCAGCAGCTTAGCTTGGTCAGGGGGATATAGCAATCAGCCCCAGCATTTT; CDR3: CASSLAWSGGYSNQPQHF
D: NA; J: TRBJ2-1; V: TRBV7-9; size: NA; DNA: TGTGCCAGCAGCTTAAGTACTATGAGTGAGCAGTTCTTC; CDR3: CASSLSTMSEQFF
D: NA; J: TRBJ1-6; V: TRBV28; size: NA; DNA: TGTGCCAGCCAGGGCTTTGATAATTCACCCCTCCACTTT; CDR3: CASQGFDNSPLHF
D: NA; J: TRBJ1-5; V: TRBV30; size: NA; DNA: TGTGCCTGGAGTGTACGGGGGGGTAGCAATCAGCCCCAGCATTTT; CDR3: CAWSVRGGSNQPQHF
D: TRBD1; J: TRBJ1-1; V: TRBV7-2; size: NA; DNA: TGTGCCAGCAGCACCGGGACAGCCTATATGAACACTGAAGCTTTCTTT; CDR3: CASSTGTAYMNTEAFF
D: NA; J: TRBJ1-2; V: TRBV27; size: NA; DNA: TGTGCCAGCAGTTTGAAAACAGGGCTTGCCTATGGCTACACCTTC; CDR3: CASSLKTGLAYGYTF
D: NA; J: TRBJ2-2; V: TRBV4-1; size: NA; DNA: TGCGCCAGCAGCCTACTCAGGGGTAGCACCGGGGAGCTGTTTTTT; CDR3: CASSLLRGSTGELFF